Below are 29 T cell receptor beta chains sequenced from a single sample in a study of beta chain features in type 1 diabetes (dated by TCRdb to the late 2010s). Library preparation used the immunoSEQ multiplex PCR assay. All of the isolated RNA was reverse transcribed with the High Capacity cDNA Reverse Transcription Kit, so expressed TCRB transcripts were sequenced. In TCRdb, the immuneACCESS table is reduced to in-frame sequences with V and J assigned. These tables do not hold every clone; where another copy was compared, an unresolved V gene accounts for under half, and the others remain unexplained. For this sample the table gives around 240,000 clones, of which more than 9% were detected only once. Approximately 0.03% of the sample belongs to the ten largest clones. Sequences were obtained from naive CD4+ T cells from blood. The cell subset or site label here, explained by the study, means: true naive CD4+ T cells. These receptors came from a woman aged 18-30 years in good health.

The J gene is TRBJ2-7, the V gene TRBV5-1; 7 bases are shared with TRBD1. The CDR3 sequence is 14 residues long. Trimming cost V 5 bases and J 1 base; bases outside gene matches: 6. Germline V gives CDR1 SGHRS, CDR2 YFSETQ. In DNA form, the CDR3 reads TGCGCCAGCAGACTGGGACAGAAGTCCTACGAGCAGTACTTC. It encodes CASRLGQKSYEQYF.

This clone occurred a few times. The same CDR3 arises from other DNA sequences in this sample as well. The rearrangement uses TRBV5-1 and TRBJ2-7, with D hard to call. The CDR3 loop spans 11 amino acids. Germline CDR1 is SGHRS and CDR2 is YFSETQ. Trimming took 4 bases from V and 3 from J, leaving 5 bases between them. The CDR3 spells CASSAGYEQYF. The CDR3 coding sequence is TGCGCCAGCAGCGCAGGCTACGAGCAGTACTTC.

This chain uses TRBV5-1 with TRBJ2-4; 7 bases match TRBD2. This CDR3 is built from 14 residues. Losses at the gene ends were 4 bases for V and 6 bases for J; bases not matched to a gene: 7. CDR1 is SGHRS, CDR2 YFSETQ, per germline. The CDR3 nucleotides read TGCGCCAGCAGCCCATCAGGGACTACAAACATTCAGTACTTC. As protein: CASSPSGTTNIQYF. Filled out from reference TRBV5-1 and TRBJ2-4, the complete variable domain reads KAGVTQTPRYLIKTRGQQVTLSCSPISGHRSVSWYQQTPGQGLQFLFEYFSETQRNKGNFPGRFSGRQFSNSRSEMNVSTLELGDSALYLCASSPSGTTNIQYFGAGTRLSVL.

This chain connects TRBV20-1 to TRBJ1-1, with a weak D call TRBD1 (6 bases). Germline V gene lookup returns CDR1 DFQATT and CDR2 SNEGSKA (reference sequence). The CDR3 runs 11 residues. The V gene lost 5 bases and the J gene lost 8 bases, with 12 bases spanning the gap. CDR3 protein: CSARRQVEAFF. The CDR3, as DNA: TGCAGTGCTCGGAGACAGGTCGAAGCTTTCTTT.

The genes are TRBV7-2 and TRBJ2-7, with no clear D. V lost 0 bases, J lost 3 bases, and 3 bases lay in between. The germline CDR1 and CDR2 sequences are SGHTA and FQGNSA. This CDR3 spans 12 amino acids. The CDR3 reads CASSLARYEQYF. The DNA of the CDR3 is TGTGCCAGCAGCTTAGCCCGCTACGAGCAGTACTTC.

This sequence joins TRBV4-2 and TRBJ2-1; D gene unclear. The germline gives CDR1 LGHNA, CDR2 YNFKEQ. The CDR3 spans 14 residues. V lost 2 bases to trimming and J lost 5 bases, with 10 bases between them. CDR3 in amino acids: CASSQMRGNNEQFF. The DNA for the CDR3 is TGTGCCAGCAGCCAAATGCGAGGTAACAATGAGCAGTTCTTC.

In this sample, this clone turned up a few times. The chain carries TRBV7-9 and TRBJ2-1; 13 nucleotides line up with TRBD2. The CDR3 loop spans 16 amino acids. Germline-derived CDR1 and CDR2 are SEHNR and FQNEAQ (reference sequence). The junction had 9 bases not matched to a gene; V was cut back by 1 base and J by 12 bases. The CDR3 spells CASSLGGLAGAVGQFF. CDR3 nucleotides: TGTGCCAGCAGCTTAGGCGGACTAGCGGGAGCGGTGGGGCAGTTCTTC.

This chain uses TRBV2 with TRBJ2-7; D remains unclear. The CDR3 is made up of 14 amino acids. V was trimmed by 0 bases and J by 2 bases, leaving 8 bases between them. The V gene's germline CDR1 is SNHLY and CDR2 FYNNEI. CDR3 DNA: TGTGCCAGCAGTGAAGCTAGCTCTCCCTACGAGCAGTACTTC. Translating gives CASSEASSPYEQYF. The full variable domain, its missing parts supplied by reference TRBV2 and TRBJ2-7, is EPEVTQTPSHQVTQMGQEVILRCVPISNHLYFYWYRQILGQKVEFLVSFYNNEISEKSEIFDDQFSVERPDGSNFTLKIRSTKLEDSAMYFCASSEASSPYEQYFGPGTRLTVT.

This clone appeared a few times. This rearrangement joins TRBV7-2 to TRBJ2-5; D gene uncertain. This CDR3 spans 14 amino acids. Germline V gene sequence: CDR1 SGHTA, CDR2 FQGNSA. Trimming removed 1 base at V and 1 base at J, with 7 bases between. The chain's CDR3 is CASSLEPGQETQYF. In nucleotides, the CDR3 is TGTGCCAGCAGCTTAGAGCCAGGCCAAGAGACCCAGTACTTC.

This clone has just a few counts. The chain carries TRBV2 and TRBJ2-1; TRBD1 matches 8 bases. Germline CDR1 is SNHLY and CDR2 is FYNNEI. The V and J ends lost 6 bases and 6 bases, in that order; junction bases with no gene match: 4. This CDR3 spans 13 amino acids. The CDR3 DNA sequence: TGTGCCAGCAGGAAAACAGGGGGCAATGAGCAGTTCTTC. This encodes CASRKTGGNEQFF.

In this sample, this clone turned up a few times. The rearrangement links TRBV6-5 to TRBJ1-2; TRBD1 might be the D (5 bases). V was cut by 6 bases and J by 4 bases, with 12 bases left in between. The CDR3 is 13 residues long. The germline V gene has CDR1 MNHEY and CDR2 SVGAGI. CDR3 protein: CASSLRDGYGYTF. The CDR3 coding sequence is TGTGCCAGCAGCCTCAGGGATGGCTATGGCTACACCTTC.

The rearrangement uses TRBV7-9 and TRBJ2-1; TRBD1 matches 8 bases. After removal of 0 bases from V and 0 bases from J, the junction contained 1 base not matched to a gene. This CDR3 has 16 amino acids. Germline CDR1 is SEHNR and CDR2 is FQNEAQ (reference sequence). The CDR3 protein is CASSLATGGSYNEQFF. The CDR3 nucleotides read TGTGCCAGCAGCTTAGCTACAGGGGGCTCCTACAATGAGCAGTTCTTC.

This clone was seen a few times. The chain is built from TRBV18 and TRBJ1-1, with 7 nucleotides matching TRBD1. This CDR3 contains 15 residues. CDR1 is KGHSH and CDR2 is LQKENI in the germline V gene. After removal of 3 bases from V and 4 bases from J, the junction contained 8 bases not matched to a gene. CDR3 DNA: TGTGCCAGCTCACCTTCGACAGGGAGGACCACTGAAGCTTTCTTT. As protein: CASSPSTGRTTEAFF.

This rearrangement joins TRBV7-9 to TRBJ2-5; 10 bases are shared with TRBD2. This CDR3 contains 16 residues. Trimming at V came to 5 bases and at J to 1 base, leaving 7 bases not matched to a gene. Germline-derived CDR1 and CDR2 are SEHNR and FQNEAQ (reference sequence). CDR3 in amino acids: CASSQERGGPQETQYF. The CDR3 DNA sequence: TGTGCCAGCAGCCAAGAGCGGGGGGGGCCCCAAGAGACCCAGTACTTC. Full variable domain (rest looked up from reference TRBV7-9 and TRBJ2-5): DTGVSQNPRHKITKRGQNVTFRCDPISEHNRLYWYRQTLGQGPEFLTYFQNEAQLEKSRLLSDRFSAERPKGSFSTLEIQRTEQGDSAMYLCASSQERGGPQETQYFGPGTRLLVL.

This clone appeared many times. The J gene is TRBJ1-2, the V gene TRBV30; a possible D gene is TRBD1 (5 bases). The CDR3 consists of 11 residues. The germline V gene encodes CDR1 GTSNPN and CDR2 SVGIG (reference sequence). Trimming took 4 bases from V and 4 from J, leaving 7 bases between them. CDR3 amino acids: CAWIGAYGYTF. The CDR3 DNA reads as TGTGCCTGGATAGGGGCCTATGGCTACACCTTC.

This clone was found a few times. The chain combines TRBV29-1 with TRBJ1-2; D not resolved. V was cut by 5 bases and J by 5 bases, with 18 bases left in between. The germline CDR1 and CDR2 sequences are SQVTM and ANQGSEA. The CDR3 is 14 amino acids. The CDR3 is CSVTPPAATYGYTF. The CDR3 bases are TGCAGCGTTACCCCTCCCGCGGCGACTTATGGCTACACCTTC.

Of note for this clone: The sample has other DNA sequences that encode this CDR3 too. The V and J genes are TRBV18 and TRBJ1-1, with D hard to call. Germline V lookup: CDR1 KGHSH, CDR2 LQKENI. The CDR3 runs 13 residues. Trimming removed 1 base from V and 3 bases from J, with 6 bases in between. CDR3 DNA: TGTGCCAGCTCACCACGAGGTGACACTGAAGCTTTCTTT. Translated: CASSPRGDTEAFF.

This clone was detected a few times. The V gene is TRBV19, the J gene TRBJ1-5; D is unclear. CDR1 and CDR2 (germline): LNHDA, SQIVND (reference sequence). V shed 5 bases and J shed 3 bases, with 14 bases lying between them. CDR3 length equals 15 residues. The CDR3 nucleotides read TGTGCCAGTAGTCCCCCCAGGCAGCTCAATCAGCCCCAGCATTTT. It translates to CASSPPRQLNQPQHF.

The genes are TRBV9 and TRBJ1-3; 9 bases fit TRBD1. This CDR3 region has 15 residues. The germline V gene has CDR1 SGDLS and CDR2 YYNGEE. V shed 4 bases, J shed 3 bases, and the junction held 5 bases outside the gene matches. The CDR3 DNA is TGTGCCAGCAGCACGGGACAGGGTCTTGGAAACACCATATATTTT. This encodes CASSTGQGLGNTIYF.

Only a few counts were recorded for this clone. The V and J genes are TRBV30 and TRBJ1-1; 7 bases match TRBD1. Losses at the gene ends were 3 bases for V and 8 bases for J; bases not matched to a gene: 12. Germline V gene lookup returns CDR1 GTSNPN and CDR2 SVGIG (reference sequence). The CDR3 has 14 residues. CDR3 DNA sequence: TGTGCCTGGAGGGGACAGCCTTTTCATAGAGAAGCTTTCTTT. Translation gives CAWRGQPFHREAFF. The whole variable domain, remainder taken from reference TRBV30 and TRBJ1-1, is SQTIHQWPATLVQPVGSPLSLECTVEGTSNPNLYWYRQAAGRGLQLLFYSVGIGQISSEVPQNLSASRPQDRQFILSSKKLLLSDSGFYLCAWRGQPFHREAFFGQGTRLTVV.

The sample holds many counts of this clone. The CDR3 reads CASSLGQQETQYF. The CDR3 region has the DNA TGTGCCAGCAGCCTGGGACAGCAAGAGACCCAGTACTTC. The V gene is TRBV5-6, the J gene TRBJ2-5; 7 nucleotides match TRBD1. V trimming: 4 bases; J trimming: 2 bases; junction bases outside the gene matches: 2. In germline, CDR1 is SGHDT, CDR2 YYEEEE. The CDR3 sequence is 13 residues long.

This clone was counted only a few times. The chain employs TRBV5-1 and TRBJ2-3, with a tentative D call TRBD1 (5 bases). Germline-derived CDR1 and CDR2 are SGHRS and YFSETQ. V shed 0 bases and J shed 0 bases, with 11 bases lying between them. The CDR3 length is 16 residues. CDR3 amino acids: CASSLGQRSSTDTQYF. The DNA for the CDR3 is TGCGCCAGCAGCTTGGGACAGAGATCTAGCACAGATACGCAGTATTTT.

The rearrangement joins TRBV5-4 to TRBJ1-1, with TRBD1 identical over 8 bases. The CDR3 runs 15 residues. Germline assignment: CDR1 SGHNT and CDR2 YYREEE (reference sequence). J gave up 4 bases and V 4 bases, and 9 bases lay outside the gene matches. DNA of the CDR3: TGTGCCAGCAGCCCTCGACAGGGGTTTACCACTGAAGCTTTCTTT. Protein product: CASSPRQGFTTEAFF.

In this sample, this clone turned up a few times. The chain recombines TRBV28 with TRBJ2-1, with 11 bases matching TRBD2. The CDR3 has 17 amino acids. Germline V CDR1 and CDR2: MDHEN, SYDVKM. The J segment lost 0 bases and the V segment lost 9 bases, leaving 10 bases of the junction unmatched. The CDR3 nucleotides are TGTGCCAGTAGCGGGAGGGCCCTGTCGAGCTCCTACAATGAGCAGTTCTTC. Its protein is CASSGRALSSSYNEQFF.

This clone was seen only a few times. J is TRBJ2-1 and V is TRBV9, with 9 bases matching TRBD2. Trimming cost V 2 bases and J 4 bases; bases outside gene matches: 4. The germline gives CDR1 SGDLS, CDR2 YYNGEE. The CDR3 is made up of 15 amino acids. The DNA of the CDR3 is TGTGCCAGCAGCGTCGTAGCGGGGGAATACAATGAGCAGTTCTTC. Translation: CASSVVAGEYNEQFF.

The table lists this clone with a few counts. J is TRBJ1-5 and V is TRBV2; tentatively, D is TRBD1 (6 bases). The V end was cut by 7 bases, the J end by 1 base, with 14 bases between. The length of the CDR3 is 15 residues. The germline V gene has CDR1 SNHLY and CDR2 FYNNEI. CDR3 sequence: CASNLQGGSNQPQHF. Here the CDR3 DNA reads TGTGCCAGCAACTTACAGGGTGGAAGCAATCAGCCCCAGCATTTT. Drawing the rest from reference TRBV2 and TRBJ1-5, the complete variable domain is EPEVTQTPSHQVTQMGQEVILRCVPISNHLYFYWYRQILGQKVEFLVSFYNNEISEKSEIFDDQFSVERPDGSNFTLKIRSTKLEDSAMYFCASNLQGGSNQPQHFGDGTRLSIL.

This clone was seen at least ten times. This rearrangement joins TRBV7-2 to TRBJ2-7, with D perhaps TRBD2 (5 bases). Per the germline V gene, CDR1 is SGHTA and CDR2 is FQGNSA. Trimming took off 5 bases at V and 4 bases at J, with 15 bases between the two ends. The CDR3 covers 14 residues. CDR3 DNA: TGTGCCAGCAGCCCCTTCGGGAAGCCTTACGAGCAGTACTTC. Translation: CASSPFGKPYEQYF.

This clone was counted many times. This sequence joins TRBV29-1 and TRBJ1-3; D gene uncertain. The CDR3 has 12 residues. The germline CDR1 and CDR2 sequences are SQVTM and ANQGSEA. Trimming left V 2 bases short and J 4 bases short, with 6 bases between. The CDR3 protein is CSVEISGNTIYF. As DNA, the CDR3 is TGCAGCGTTGAAATATCCGGAAACACCATATATTTT.

This chain links TRBV18 with TRBJ2-3; 10 bases match TRBD1. The CDR3 totals 15 residues. V dropped 6 bases and J dropped 1; count of bases not matched to a gene: 4. Per the germline V gene, CDR1 is KGHSH and CDR2 is LQKENI. CDR3 in amino acids: CASSPGTGGTDTQYF. CDR3 DNA: TGTGCCAGCTCCCCCGGGACAGGGGGCACAGATACGCAGTATTTT.